At least ten counts were recorded for the clone carrying this T cell receptor beta chain. The antigen remains unidentified. The data are from a study of human T cells and chemical hapten exposure. Study background: For sensitization, 2% DPC was applied to a roughly 2 cm by roughly 2 cm patch of upper inner arm skin. Diphenylcyclopropenone was administered weekly to the scalp of patients throughout the approximately 25-week study. TCR yield per sample varied, mainly due to pooled library volumes.

Whole-study results and caveats: Given that the donors had alopecia, their immune response may differ from that seen in healthy people.

CDR1 SGHAT and CDR2 FQNNGV come from the germline V gene. The CDR3 has 14 amino acids. Trimming took 1 base from V and 0 from J, leaving 6 bases between them. A single record per CDR3 protein comes from TCRdb applying MiXCR to the RACE reads. The sample holds fewer than 60,000 distinct CDR3 sequences, 9.3% seen once. Time point reported: patch test 1, 2 weeks after DPC sensitization. Treatment specified: therapeutic diphenylcyclopropenone sensitization with weekly scalp DPC. Material: whole blood, obtained in connection with sensitization to the hapten diphenylcyclopropenone (DPC). The chain joins TRBV11-2 to TRBJ2-5; D is unclear. The source of this sequence is a woman in her forties or fifties with alopecia areata. Some clones in this sample may be carry-over from other donors' samples. The CDR3 DNA is TGTGCCAGCAGCTTAGGGGCAGACCAAGAGACCCAGTACTTC. Its protein is CASSLGADQETQYF.